Listed here are 15 T cell receptor beta chains from one sample, sequenced in a study of beta chain features in type 1 diabetes. Study-wide findings and caveats: Moderately but significantly shorter TCRB CDR3s were found in Type 1 diabetes patients in all four CD4+ subsets.

Reverse transcription of all isolated RNA meant that expressed TCRB transcripts were sequenced. TCRdb's copy holds only in-frame clones and misses some; the assay was immunoSEQ multiplex PCR. The table lists over 300,000 clones, roughly 8.8% of them singletons. These receptors have no known antigen. The specimen was central memory CD4+ T cells from blood. The receptors originated from a man aged 30 to 45 with type 1 diabetes.

This clone has ten or more counts. The chain employs TRBV27 and TRBJ2-2, with D possibly being TRBD2 (5 bases). Germline-derived CDR1 and CDR2 are MNHEY and SMNVEV (reference sequence). The CDR3 length is 16 residues. V lost 6 bases and J 0 bases, leaving 14 bases between the germline ends. Here the CDR3 reads CASSESASTNTGELFF. The CDR3 nucleotides read TGTGCCAGCAGCGAAAGCGCTAGCACGAACACCGGGGAGCTGTTTTTT.

This clone was detected a few times. This chain links TRBV9 with TRBJ1-6; TRBD1 agrees at 7 bases. Germline CDR1 SGDLS, CDR2 YYNGEE. The J segment lost 8 bases and the V segment lost 4 bases, leaving 9 bases of the junction unmatched. The CDR3 contains 15 residues. This chain's CDR3 is CASSRQGNGDSPLHF. DNA for the CDR3: TGTGCCAGCAGCCGACAGGGTAATGGGGATTCACCCCTCCACTTT.

Only a few counts were recorded for this clone. The chain links TRBV18 to TRBJ2-5, with D hard to call. Germline V lookup: CDR1 KGHSH, CDR2 LQKENI. V lost 2 bases and J lost 1, with 5 bases in between. The CDR3 runs to 13 residues. CDR3: CASSPGVQETQYF. DNA for the CDR3: TGTGCCAGCTCACCAGGGGTCCAAGAGACCCAGTACTTC.

This clone has just a few counts. The chain uses TRBV5-1 and TRBJ1-4; D possibly corresponds to TRBD1 (5 bases). V was pared by 5 bases and J by 4 bases, with 15 bases between. CDR1 SGHRS and CDR2 YFSETQ come from the germline V gene. The CDR3 is made up of 15 amino acids. The CDR3 loop is CASRGREAYNEKLFF. CDR3 nucleotide sequence: TGCGCCAGCAGAGGCAGGGAAGCCTATAATGAAAAACTGTTTTTT.

V is TRBV7-2 and J is TRBJ1-1; D gene ambiguous. Trimming stripped 6 bases from V and 1 base from J, with 9 bases between. This CDR3 has 13 amino acids. Germline CDR1 and CDR2: SGHTA and FQGNSA. CDR3 sequence: CASSVGKNTEAFF. CDR3 sequence (DNA): TGTGCCAGCAGTGTAGGTAAGAACACTGAAGCTTTCTTT.

The CDR3 sequence: CASSQDWSQETQYF. The CDR3 DNA follows: TGCGCCAGCAGCCAAGATTGGAGCCAAGAGACCCAGTACTTC. The chain has TRBV4-3 and TRBJ2-5; no reliable D call. Trimming shortened V by 0 bases and J by 1 base, and 6 bases separated the two germline ends. The CDR3 extends over 14 amino acids. Germline CDR1 is LGHNA and CDR2 is YSLEER.

V and J are TRBV29-1 and TRBJ1-2; no clear D gene. The length of the CDR3 is 13 residues. V lost 3 bases to trimming and J lost 4 bases, with 12 bases between them. CDR1 is SQVTM, CDR2 ANQGSEA, per germline. The DNA of the CDR3 is TGCAGCGTTGAGGGCAGGCGGAGCTATGGCTACACCTTC. Translation gives CSVEGRRSYGYTF.

Only a few counts were recorded for this clone. This chain links TRBV11-2 with TRBJ1-2; 9 bases are a match to TRBD1. There are 16 residues in the CDR3. The J segment lost 4 bases and the V segment lost 2 bases, leaving 8 bases of the junction unmatched. Per the germline V gene, CDR1 is SGHAT and CDR2 is FQNNGV. The CDR3 nucleotides are TGTGCCAGCAGCTTAATCACAGGGGGCGCGGGCTATGGCTACACCTTC. The encoded protein is CASSLITGGAGYGYTF.

This chain links TRBV23-1 with TRBJ1-5, with TRBD1 identical over 11 bases. TRBV23-1 is treated as an ORF (open reading frame) with a function not yet certain. This CDR3 spans 19 amino acids. V shed 2 bases and J 0 bases; nucleotides not matched to a gene: 9. The CDR3 DNA sequence: TGCGCCAGCAGTCAACTCCCGGGACAGGGGGAGGATAGCAATCAGCCCCAGCATTTT. Translating gives CASSQLPGQGEDSNQPQHF.

This rearrangement joins TRBV7-8 to TRBJ1-2; TRBD1 agrees at 10 bases. CDR3 length equals 15 residues. The germline gives CDR1 SGHVS, CDR2 FQNEAQ. Trimming cost V 5 bases and J 8 bases; bases outside gene matches: 11. The chain's CDR3 is CASSPRDRGGGGYTF. The CDR3 region has the DNA TGTGCCAGCAGCCCTAGGGACAGGGGCGGAGGGGGCTACACCTTC.

J is TRBJ2-1 and V is TRBV11-2, with TRBD2 matching 14 bases. The CDR3 sequence is 17 residues long. The V gene's germline CDR1 is SGHAT and CDR2 FQNNGV. V was clipped by 5 bases and J by 2 bases; unmatched bases: 5. This chain's CDR3 is CASSRLAGGPTYNEQFF. CDR3 DNA sequence: TGTGCCAGCAGCCGACTAGCGGGGGGGCCAACCTACAATGAGCAGTTCTTC.

This clone turned up a few times. V gene TRBV4-3 combines with J gene TRBJ2-7; no clear D gene. Germline V gene sequence: CDR1 LGHNA, CDR2 YSLEER. The CDR3 consists of 16 residues. V lost 1 base, J lost 1 base, and 14 bases lay in between. The CDR3 nucleotides are TGCGCCAGCAGCCAAGTTCCACACGACGGGTCCTACGAGCAGTACTTC. This encodes CASSQVPHDGSYEQYF.

This chain uses TRBV11-2 with TRBJ2-7; TRBD2 is a possible D gene (6 bases). CDR1 and CDR2 from the germline V gene are SGHAT and FQNNGV. Trimming took off 2 bases at V and 0 bases at J, with 20 bases between the two ends. The CDR3 loop spans 18 amino acids. The CDR3, as DNA: TGTGCCAGCAGCTTACCCATACTCCGGGACTTAAGCTCCTACGAGCAGTACTTC. Translation gives CASSLPILRDLSSYEQYF.

This chain joins TRBV29-1 and TRBJ1-1, with D unclear. V was shortened by 4 bases and J by 5 bases, with 17 bases between the two germline ends. Germline V gene lookup returns CDR1 SQVTM and CDR2 ANQGSEA. The CDR3 extends over 14 amino acids. The CDR3 DNA sequence: TGCAGCGTTGTCGATACCGGGAGGTGGACTGAAGCTTTCTTT. This codes for CSVVDTGRWTEAFF.

The V gene is TRBV21-1, the J gene TRBJ1-1. TRBV21-1 is marked as a pseudogene. This CDR3 has 16 amino acids. CDR3 protein: CASSKARGLWNTEAFF. Written as DNA, the CDR3 is TGTGCCAGCAGCAAGGCCCGGGGGCTGTGGAACACTGAAGCTTTCTTT.